The 12 T cell receptor beta chains in this list originate from one sample, sequenced in a study of blood T cell repertoires in COVID-19. Here immunoSEQ multiplex PCR was the method, and the copy in TCRdb shows in-frame clones only, minus some. The table has approximately 79,000 clones, approximately 80% seen once. The sample taken for sequencing was peripheral blood. The receptors derive from a man aged 50 to 60 with COVID-19, enrolled during active disease.

The chain links TRBV5-1 to TRBJ2-2; the D gene is possibly TRBD2 (6 bases). V gave up 4 bases and J gave up 1 base, with 11 bases separating them. The CDR3 has 15 residues. Per germline, CDR1 SGHRS and CDR2 YFSETQ. The CDR3 protein is CASSPGTWNTGELFF. As DNA, the CDR3 is TGCGCCAGCAGCCCCGGGACTTGGAACACCGGGGAGCTGTTTTTT.

V gene TRBV14 combines with J gene TRBJ1-4, with TRBD1 as a possible D gene (6 bases). Germline V gene sequence: CDR1 SGHDN, CDR2 FVKESK. Between the trimmed V and J ends, which lost 4 bases and 7 bases, there was a span of 16 bases. The CDR3 sequence is 15 residues long. The CDR3: CASSRTQGIGEKLFF. The CDR3 region has the DNA TGTGCCAGCAGCCGAACCCAGGGGATTGGTGAAAAACTGTTTTTT.

The V and J genes are TRBV18 and TRBJ1-2; D remains ambiguous. The length of the CDR3 is 14 residues. Per germline, CDR1 KGHSH and CDR2 LQKENI. V lost 4 bases, J lost 0 bases, and 9 bases lay in between. The CDR3: CASSLDTSNYGYTF. DNA for the CDR3: TGTGCCAGCTCACTAGACACCTCTAACTATGGCTACACCTTC.

The rearrangement uses TRBV15 and TRBJ2-2; 9 bases map to TRBD1. CDR3 length: 17 amino acids. The V gene end was trimmed by 5 bases and the J gene end by 0 bases; junction bases not matched to a gene: 7. CDR1 LNHNV and CDR2 YYDKDF come from the germline V gene (reference sequence). In DNA, the CDR3 is TGTGCCACCAGCTTTCACAGGGGGCGAACGAACACCGGGGAGCTGTTTTTT. It is translated as CATSFHRGRTNTGELFF.

As for this clone: The junction differs from germline at one of its ends, possibly a read error. The rearrangement uses TRBV7-7 and TRBJ2-5, with TRBD1 as a possible D gene (6 bases). From germline, CDR1 is SSHAT and CDR2 FNYEAQ (reference sequence). The CDR3 contains 13 residues. The CDR3 DNA is TGTGCTAGCAGCACAGGGAGAGCAGAGACCCAGTACTTC. This sequence encodes CASSTGRAETQYF.

This chain connects TRBV4-2 to TRBJ1-5; possibly TRBD1 for D (5 bases). This CDR3 is 15 amino acids long. In germline, CDR1 is LGHNA, CDR2 YNFKEQ. Deletions cut 1 base from V and 3 bases from J, with 10 bases between. CDR3: CASSQGTPANQPQHF. CDR3 nucleotides: TGTGCCAGCAGCCAAGGGACACCCGCCAATCAGCCCCAGCATTTT.

There are a few counts of this clone. The gene calls are TRBV25-1 and TRBJ1-6; a weak D match, TRBD1 (5 bases). Trimming pared 3 bases from V and 10 bases from J, leaving 19 bases between. From germline, CDR1 is MGHDK and CDR2 SYGVNS. The length of the CDR3 is 16 residues. The CDR3 DNA sequence: TGTGCCAGCAGTGAGGCTGTAGGGTGGGGGGGATCACCCCTCCACTTT. Protein: CASSEAVGWGGSPLHF.

The V call is TRBV5-5, the J call TRBJ1-4; TRBD1 might be the D (6 bases). V gave up 6 bases and J gave up 6 bases, with 21 bases separating them. The CDR3 spans 16 residues. Per the germline V gene, CDR1 is SGHKS and CDR2 is YYEKEE (reference sequence). CDR3 sequence: CASTLITGPRDEKLFF. In nucleotides, the CDR3 is TGTGCCAGCACTCTAATTACAGGGCCGCGAGATGAAAAACTGTTTTTT.

V and J are TRBV6-5 and TRBJ2-1, with 9 bases lining up with TRBD1. V trimming: 2 bases; J trimming: 7 bases; junction bases outside the gene matches: 9. CDR1 MNHEY and CDR2 SVGAGI come from the germline V gene. This CDR3 spans 16 amino acids. CDR3: CASSYAGQGSVNEQFF. CDR3 bases: TGTGCCAGCAGTTACGCGGGACAGGGTAGTGTGAATGAGCAGTTCTTC.

Turning to this clone: A read error may produce the germline difference seen at one junction end. This chain joins TRBV7-2 and TRBJ1-1, with 9 positions matching TRBD1. Germline V gives CDR1 SGHTA, CDR2 FQGNSA. The CDR3 loop spans 13 amino acids. The CDR3 protein is CASSVRTGDGGIF. CDR3 sequence (DNA): TGTGCCAGCAGCGTCCGGACAGGGGACGGGGGGATCTTT. Full variable domain (remainder filled in from reference TRBV7-2 and TRBJ1-1): GAGVSQSPSNKVTEKGKDVELRCDPISGHTALYWYRQSLGQGLEFLIYFQGNSAPDKSGLPSDRFSAERTGGSVSTLTIQRTQQEDSAVYLCASSVRTGDGGIFGQGTRLTVV.

The chain carries TRBV7-9 and TRBJ2-7; no clear D gene. CDR3 size: 14 residues. The V gene lost 5 bases and the J gene lost 0 bases, with 11 bases spanning the gap. Germline assignment: CDR1 SEHNR and CDR2 FQNEAQ (reference sequence). The CDR3 protein is CASSRRSGSYEQYF. CDR3 in DNA: TGTGCCAGCAGCCGACGTTCGGGCTCCTACGAGCAGTACTTC.

This clone was counted only a few times. This chain links TRBV18 with TRBJ1-5; tentatively, D is TRBD1 (6 bases). The CDR3 totals 13 residues. Looked up from germline, CDR1 is KGHSH and CDR2 is LQKENI. The V end was cut by 4 bases, the J end by 5 bases, with 9 bases between. CDR3 nucleotides: TGTGCCAGCTCACTAGGGGGGGATCAGCCCCAGCATTTT. It is translated as CASSLGGDQPQHF.